The 23 T cell receptor beta chains below come from one sample, sequenced in a study of OX40 agonist ivuxolimab in advanced cancers. Repertoires were generated with immunoSEQ multiplex PCR, while TCRdb's copy carries only in-frame clones and drops some. The sample shows roughly 65,000 clones, approximately 91% of them seen only once. Material: CD4+ or CD8+ T cells sorted from blood, obtained in a trial of the OX40 agonist ivuxolimab. The source of these receptors is an adult with an advanced solid tumor such as melanoma, head and neck, liver or kidney cancer.

The gene calls are TRBV6-5 and TRBJ1-5; the D gene is possibly TRBD1 (6 bases). The V gene's germline CDR1 is MNHEY and CDR2 SVGAGI. The V end lost 5 bases, the J end lost 2 bases, and 10 bases lay between the germline ends. The CDR3 has 14 residues. The CDR3 loop reads CASSQGGGNQPQHF. CDR3 coding DNA: TGTGCCAGCAGTCAAGGGGGGGGCAATCAGCCCCAGCATTTT.

This clone was seen a handful of times. This rearrangement joins TRBV27 to TRBJ2-7; D is undetermined. V was cut by 6 bases and J by 8 bases, with 17 bases left in between. Germline CDR1 and CDR2: MNHEY and SMNVEV (reference sequence). The CDR3 has 13 residues. Here the CDR3 DNA reads TGTGCCAGCAGACTTATATTTGCCGGTCAGCAGTACTTC. It specifies CASRLIFAGQQYF.

The V gene is TRBV6-6, the J gene TRBJ1-5, with D uncertain. V lost 2 bases and J lost 1, with 3 bases in between. There are 13 residues in the CDR3. From germline, CDR1 is MNHNY and CDR2 SVGAGI (reference sequence). The CDR3 nucleotides read TGTGCCAGCAGTTACGAAAGCAATCAGCCCCAGCATTTT. Amino acid sequence: CASSYESNQPQHF.

V usage is TRBV19 and J usage is TRBJ1-2; a weak D match, TRBD1 (5 bases). The CDR3 is made up of 11 amino acids. The V gene's germline CDR1 is LNHDA and CDR2 SQIVND (reference sequence). The germline V and J ends were trimmed by 8 bases and 6 bases, with 10 bases remaining between them. CDR3 DNA sequence: TGTGCCAGTCTTGGGGCGAATGGCTACACCTTC. Encoded protein: CASLGANGYTF.

This clone was counted a single time. The gene calls are TRBV27 and TRBJ2-1; D not certain. The V gene lost 3 bases and the J gene lost 4 bases, with 16 bases spanning the gap. The CDR3 extends over 16 amino acids. Germline CDR1 is MNHEY and CDR2 is SMNVEV (reference sequence). This CDR3 is CASSFFSRLIYNEQFF. Written as DNA, the CDR3 is TGTGCCAGCAGTTTTTTCTCTCGTCTTATTTACAATGAGCAGTTCTTC.

The chain links TRBV9 to TRBJ2-3; no clear D gene. The CDR3 has 15 amino acids. The V end was cut by 3 bases, the J end by 3 bases, with 14 bases between. The V gene's germline CDR1 is SGDLS and CDR2 YYNGEE. The CDR3 sequence is CASSGYLPYTDTQYF. The CDR3 DNA sequence: TGTGCCAGCAGCGGATACTTACCCTATACAGATACGCAGTATTTT.

The V and J genes are TRBV10-1 and TRBJ2-3; D might be TRBD1 or TRBD2, each matching 5 bases. The V end lost 4 bases, the J end lost 1 base, and 12 bases lay between the germline ends. This CDR3 region has 15 residues. Germline CDR1 is WNHNN and CDR2 is SYGVQD (reference sequence). The CDR3 sequence: CASSGGAVRTDTQYF. CDR3 in DNA: TGCGCCAGCAGTGGAGGGGCGGTTCGCACAGATACGCAGTATTTT.

The chain recombines TRBV10-2 with TRBJ1-4; 12 nucleotides agree with TRBD1. Germline trimming cut 2 bases from V and 10 bases from J; bases unmatched to any gene: 5. The CDR3 runs 15 residues. Germline loops: CDR1 WSHSY, CDR2 SAAADI. As DNA, the CDR3 is TGCGCCAGCAGTGAGGCCGGGACAGGGGGCGGAAAACTGTTTTTT. Protein: CASSEAGTGGGKLFF.

The chain uses TRBV28 and TRBJ1-2; 7 bases line up with TRBD1. Germline-derived CDR1 and CDR2 are MDHEN and SYDVKM. V was clipped by 1 base and J by 5 bases; unmatched bases: 4. This CDR3 has 14 amino acids. The CDR3 is CASSLFDREYGYTF. The CDR3 coding sequence is TGTGCCAGCAGTTTATTCGACAGGGAGTATGGCTACACCTTC.

The chain is built from TRBV14 and TRBJ2-2, with a tentative D call TRBD2 (7 bases). The germline gives CDR1 SGHDN, CDR2 FVKESK. This CDR3 spans 15 amino acids. V lost 2 bases and J 6 bases, leaving 13 bases between the germline ends. This CDR3 is CASSQLRGAAGELFF. For the CDR3, the DNA is TGTGCCAGCAGCCAATTACGGGGGGCGGCCGGGGAGCTGTTTTTT.

This chain uses TRBV29-1 with TRBJ2-2, with a weak D call TRBD2 (6 bases). V was trimmed by 5 bases and J by 4 bases, leaving 11 bases between them. This CDR3 spans 13 amino acids. Germline-derived CDR1 and CDR2 are SQVTM and ANQGSEA. The CDR3 DNA reads as TGCAGCGTTAACCTCGGGGGCACCGGGGAGCTGTTTTTT. This gives the protein CSVNLGGTGELFF.

This chain links TRBV5-1 with TRBJ2-2, with TRBD1 matching over 7 bases. After removal of 4 bases from V and 2 bases from J, the junction contained 5 bases not matched to a gene. The CDR3 totals 15 residues. The germline V gene encodes CDR1 SGHRS and CDR2 YFSETQ. This CDR3 is CASSRGQSNTGELFF. DNA of the CDR3: TGCGCCAGCAGCAGGGGACAGTCAAACACCGGGGAGCTGTTTTTT.

There are a few counts of this clone. The chain carries TRBV28 and TRBJ1-1; possibly TRBD1 for D (6 bases). Germline assignment: CDR1 MDHEN and CDR2 SYDVKM. The CDR3 is 12 amino acids. Trimming left V 1 base short and J 8 bases short, with 8 bases between. The CDR3 reads CASSLFQGEAFF. DNA of the CDR3: TGTGCCAGCAGTTTATTTCAGGGGGAAGCTTTCTTT.

This clone was seen a few times. The CDR3 nucleotides are TGCAGCGCCCGGACTAGCGGGAGTCACGAGCAGTACTTC. Encoded protein: CSARTSGSHEQYF. The chain links TRBV29-1 to TRBJ2-7; 13 bases agree with TRBD2. After removal of 7 bases from V and 5 bases from J, the junction contained 5 bases not matched to a gene. CDR1 is SQVTM and CDR2 is ANQGSEA in the germline V gene. The CDR3 consists of 13 residues.

This sequence joins TRBV28 and TRBJ2-5, with 7 bases fitting TRBD2. Germline V gene lookup returns CDR1 MDHEN and CDR2 SYDVKM. The CDR3 has 14 amino acids. V gave up 4 bases and J gave up 5 bases; unmatched junction bases: 7. The CDR3 nucleotides read TGTGCCAGCAGTTCTAGCGGCATTGCGGAGACCCAGTACTTC. This gives the protein CASSSSGIAETQYF.

The chain has TRBV29-1 and TRBJ2-1, with D perhaps matching TRBD2 (5 bases). The V gene's germline CDR1 is SQVTM and CDR2 ANQGSEA. This CDR3 is 12 amino acids long. V was cut by 6 bases and J by 6 bases, with 12 bases left in between. The CDR3 loop is CSVGLSINEQFF. CDR3 nucleotide sequence: TGCAGCGTCGGACTGTCGATCAATGAGCAGTTCTTC.

This sequence joins TRBV28 and TRBJ1-2; 10 bases agree with TRBD1. This CDR3 has 17 residues. V shed 7 bases, J shed 8 bases, and the junction held 19 bases outside the gene matches. Germline V gene lookup returns CDR1 MDHEN and CDR2 SYDVKM. The CDR3 bases are TGTGCCAGCAATGGCTTCGGGACAGGGGTTGCTCTTGGAGGCTACACCTTC. As protein: CASNGFGTGVALGGYTF.

The rearrangement joins TRBV5-4 to TRBJ1-2; D uncertain. The germline CDR1 and CDR2 sequences are SGHNT and YYREEE (reference sequence). The CDR3 is 14 amino acids. Trimming took 0 bases from V and 2 from J, leaving 8 bases between them. The CDR3 here is CASSLERGNYGYTF. As DNA, the CDR3 is TGTGCCAGCAGCTTGGAGCGGGGAAACTATGGCTACACCTTC.

The chain couples TRBV28 to TRBJ2-3; unclear D gene. CDR3 size: 14 residues. CDR1 and CDR2 from the germline V gene are MDHEN and SYDVKM. V gave up 7 bases and J gave up 4 bases, with 15 bases separating them. The CDR3 region has the DNA TGTGCCAGCACCGGCGTGGGTCGTCCAGATACGCAGTATTTT. It translates to CASTGVGRPDTQYF. Together with reference TRBV28 and TRBJ2-3, the CDR3 gives the full variable domain: DVKVTQSSRYLVKRTGEKVFLECVQDMDHENMFWYRQDPGLGLRLIYFSYDVKMKEKGDIPEGYSVSREKKERFSLILESASTNQTSMYLCASTGVGRPDTQYFGPGTRLTVL.

This chain links TRBV6-6 with TRBJ1-2; TRBD1 matches 7 bases. Trimming took 6 bases from V and 5 from J; bases not matched to a gene: 15. Germline CDR1 reads MNHNY; CDR2 reads SVGAGI (reference sequence). The CDR3 is made up of 16 amino acids. In nucleotides, the CDR3 is TGTGCCAGCAGAGTGTCCGCGGGACAGCAAGTATATGGCTACACCTTC. Encoded protein: CASRVSAGQQVYGYTF.

The chain couples TRBV19 to TRBJ2-7; 8 nucleotides align to TRBD1. The CDR3 sequence is 13 residues long. CDR1 is LNHDA, CDR2 SQIVND, per germline (reference sequence). J lost 5 bases, V lost 8 bases, and 8 bases had no gene match. The CDR3 DNA follows: TGTGCCAGTTCGAGACAGGGGCAGGACGAGCAGTACTTC. As protein: CASSRQGQDEQYF.

V gene TRBV27 combines with J gene TRBJ1-4; 9 nucleotides align to TRBD1. V gave up 6 bases and J gave up 4 bases; unmatched junction bases: 3. Germline-derived CDR1 and CDR2 are MNHEY and SMNVEV (reference sequence). The CDR3 runs to 14 residues. CDR3 in amino acids: CASRRTGVNEKLFF. The CDR3 DNA reads as TGTGCCAGCAGAAGGACAGGGGTTAATGAAAAACTGTTTTTT.

This clone occurred once. The CDR3 here is CASRWTGLNEQFF. The CDR3 DNA follows: TGTGCCAGCAGATGGACAGGGCTCAATGAGCAGTTCTTC. The chain links TRBV2 to TRBJ2-1; 8 positions agree with TRBD1. Germline CDR1 and CDR2: SNHLY and FYNNEI. The CDR3 has 13 amino acids. Trimming at V came to 6 bases and at J to 6 bases, leaving 4 bases not matched to a gene. Using reference TRBV2 and TRBJ2-1 for the parts outside the CDR3, the full variable domain is EPEVTQTPSHQVTQMGQEVILRCVPISNHLYFYWYRQILGQKVEFLVSFYNNEISEKSEIFDDQFSVERPDGSNFTLKIRSTKLEDSAMYFCASRWTGLNEQFFGPGTRLTVL.